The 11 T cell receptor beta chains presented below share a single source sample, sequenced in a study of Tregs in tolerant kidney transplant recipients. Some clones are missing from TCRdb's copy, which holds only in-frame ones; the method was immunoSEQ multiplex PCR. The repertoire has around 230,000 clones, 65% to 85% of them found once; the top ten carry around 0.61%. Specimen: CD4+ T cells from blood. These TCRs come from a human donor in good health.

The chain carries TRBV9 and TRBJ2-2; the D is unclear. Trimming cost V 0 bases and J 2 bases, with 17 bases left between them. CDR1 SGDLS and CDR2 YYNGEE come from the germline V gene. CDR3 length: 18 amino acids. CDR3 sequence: CASSVGVQSSTNTGELFF. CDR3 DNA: TGTGCCAGCAGCGTAGGAGTACAGTCGAGTACTAACACCGGGGAGCTGTTTTTT.

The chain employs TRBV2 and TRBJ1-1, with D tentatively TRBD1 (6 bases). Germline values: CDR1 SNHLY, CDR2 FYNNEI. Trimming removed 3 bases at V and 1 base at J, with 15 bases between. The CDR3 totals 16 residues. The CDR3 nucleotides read TGTGCCAGCAGTGACCCAAGGGGGGTATCGAACACTGAAGCTTTCTTT. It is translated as CASSDPRGVSNTEAFF.

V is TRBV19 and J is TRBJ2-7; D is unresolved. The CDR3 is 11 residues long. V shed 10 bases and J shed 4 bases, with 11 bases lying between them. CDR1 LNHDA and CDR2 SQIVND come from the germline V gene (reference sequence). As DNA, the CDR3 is TGTGCCACCGAATACGATTACGAGCAGTACTTC. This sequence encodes CATEYDYEQYF.

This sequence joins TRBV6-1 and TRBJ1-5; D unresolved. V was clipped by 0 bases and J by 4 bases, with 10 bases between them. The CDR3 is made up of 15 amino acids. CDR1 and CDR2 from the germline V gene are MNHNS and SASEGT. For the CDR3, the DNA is TGTGCCAGCAGTGAAGCCCGGACGGTGAATCAGCCCCAGCATTTT. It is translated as CASSEARTVNQPQHF.

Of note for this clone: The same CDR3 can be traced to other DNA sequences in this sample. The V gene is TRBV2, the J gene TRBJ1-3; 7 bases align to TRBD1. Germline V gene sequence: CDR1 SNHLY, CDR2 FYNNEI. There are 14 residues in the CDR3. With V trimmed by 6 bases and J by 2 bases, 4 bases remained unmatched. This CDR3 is CASSADRAGNTIYF. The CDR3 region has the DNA TGTGCCAGCAGCGCAGACAGGGCTGGAAACACCATATATTTT.

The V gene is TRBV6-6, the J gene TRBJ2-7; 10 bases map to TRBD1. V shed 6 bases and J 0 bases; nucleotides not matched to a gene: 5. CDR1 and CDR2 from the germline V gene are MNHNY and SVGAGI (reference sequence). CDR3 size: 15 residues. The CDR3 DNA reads TGTGCCAGCAGCAGACAGGGGGCCAGCTCCTACGAGCAGTACTTC. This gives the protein CASSRQGASSYEQYF.

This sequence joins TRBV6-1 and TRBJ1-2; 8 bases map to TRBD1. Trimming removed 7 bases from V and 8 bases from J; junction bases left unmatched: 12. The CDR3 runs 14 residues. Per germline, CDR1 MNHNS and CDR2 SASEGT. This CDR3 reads CASTVGQGAVGYTF. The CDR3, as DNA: TGTGCCAGCACCGTGGGTCAGGGGGCGGTAGGCTACACCTTC.

The CDR3 sequence: CASSGTSGGEQYF. CDR3 nucleotide sequence: TGTGCCAGTAGTGGGACTAGCGGGGGGGAGCAGTACTTC. The chain recombines TRBV19 with TRBJ2-7; 15 bases are a match to TRBD2. The CDR3 loop spans 13 amino acids. CDR1 LNHDA and CDR2 SQIVND come from the germline V gene (reference sequence). V was clipped by 5 bases and J by 7 bases; unmatched bases: 0.

CDR3 coding DNA: TGTGCCAGCAGCTCCACTCAGGGGGGTGAAGCTTTCTTT. Translated: CASSSTQGGEAFF. V usage is TRBV7-6 and J usage is TRBJ1-1; TRBD1 matches 7 bases. V lost 4 bases and J lost 7; bases outside the gene matches: 6. CDR1 is SGHVS, CDR2 FNYEAQ, per germline. The CDR3 has 13 amino acids.

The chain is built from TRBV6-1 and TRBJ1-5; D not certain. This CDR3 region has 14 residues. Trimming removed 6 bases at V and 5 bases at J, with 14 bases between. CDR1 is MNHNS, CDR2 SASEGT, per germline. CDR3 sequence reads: CASRATPVYQPQHF. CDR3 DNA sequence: TGTGCCAGCAGGGCGACACCCGTCTATCAGCCCCAGCATTTT.

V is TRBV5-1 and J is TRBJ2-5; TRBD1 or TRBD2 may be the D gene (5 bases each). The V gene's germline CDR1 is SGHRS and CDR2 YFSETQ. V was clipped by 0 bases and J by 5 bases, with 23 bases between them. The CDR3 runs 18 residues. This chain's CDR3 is CASSLAKWGRRGEETQYF. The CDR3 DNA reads TGCGCCAGCAGCTTGGCCAAATGGGGGAGAAGAGGCGAGGAGACCCAGTACTTC.